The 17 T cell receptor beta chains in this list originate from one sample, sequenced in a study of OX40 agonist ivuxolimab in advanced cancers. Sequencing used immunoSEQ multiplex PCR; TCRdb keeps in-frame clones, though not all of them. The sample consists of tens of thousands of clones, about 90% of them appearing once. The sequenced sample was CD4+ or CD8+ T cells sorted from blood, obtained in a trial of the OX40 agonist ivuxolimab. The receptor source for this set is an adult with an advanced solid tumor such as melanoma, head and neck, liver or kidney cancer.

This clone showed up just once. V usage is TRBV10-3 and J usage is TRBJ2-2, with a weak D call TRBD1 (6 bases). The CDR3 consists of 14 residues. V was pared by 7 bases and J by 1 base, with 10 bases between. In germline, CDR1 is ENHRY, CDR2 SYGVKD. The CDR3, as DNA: TGTGCCATCACCCGACAGGAGAACACCGGGGAGCTGTTTTTT. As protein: CAITRQENTGELFF.

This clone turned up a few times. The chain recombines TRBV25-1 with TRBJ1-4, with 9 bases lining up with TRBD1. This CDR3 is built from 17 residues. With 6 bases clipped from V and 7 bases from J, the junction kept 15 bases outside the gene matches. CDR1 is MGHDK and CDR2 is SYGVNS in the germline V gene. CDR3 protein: CASSLTRGQGMGEKLFF. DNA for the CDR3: TGTGCCAGCAGCCTGACTAGGGGACAGGGTATGGGTGAAAAACTGTTTTTT.

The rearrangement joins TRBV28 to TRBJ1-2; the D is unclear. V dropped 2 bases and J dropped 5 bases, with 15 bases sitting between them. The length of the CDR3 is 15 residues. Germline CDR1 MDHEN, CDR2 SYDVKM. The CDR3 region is CASSLNPLGSYGYTF. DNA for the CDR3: TGTGCCAGCAGTTTAAACCCCCTGGGCAGTTATGGCTACACCTTC.

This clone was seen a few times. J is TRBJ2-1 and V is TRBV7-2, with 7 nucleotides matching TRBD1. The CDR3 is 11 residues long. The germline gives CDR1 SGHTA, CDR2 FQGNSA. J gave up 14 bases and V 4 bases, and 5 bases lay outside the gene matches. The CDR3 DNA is TGTGCCAGCAGCTCTCGGACAGGCAAGTTCTTC. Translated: CASSSRTGKFF.

The CDR3 bases are TGTGCCAGCAGTTACTTGGGGCGAGGCTACACCTTC. This sequence encodes CASSYLGRGYTF. This chain links TRBV6-5 with TRBJ1-2; tentatively, D is TRBD1 (5 bases). The germline CDR1 and CDR2 sequences are MNHEY and SVGAGI. Trimming removed 1 base at V and 8 bases at J, with 8 bases between. The CDR3 covers 12 residues.

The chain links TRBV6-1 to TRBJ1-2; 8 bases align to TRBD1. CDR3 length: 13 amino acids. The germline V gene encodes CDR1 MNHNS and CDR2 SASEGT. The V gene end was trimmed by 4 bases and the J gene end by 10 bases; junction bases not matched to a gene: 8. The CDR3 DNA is TGTGCCAGCAGTGTAAAGTGGGACAGGAACTACACCTTC. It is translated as CASSVKWDRNYTF.

CDR3 residues: CASSLDGGSNSPLHF. CDR3 bases: TGCGCCAGCAGCTTGGATGGAGGATCTAATTCACCCCTCCACTTT. V is TRBV5-1 and J is TRBJ1-6; D ambiguous. This CDR3 is 15 amino acids long. The ends were cut back, 0 bases at V and 6 bases at J, with 10 bases in the middle. The germline V gene encodes CDR1 SGHRS and CDR2 YFSETQ. The full variable domain, rest sourced from reference TRBV5-1 and TRBJ1-6, is KAGVTQTPRYLIKTRGQQVTLSCSPISGHRSVSWYQQTPGQGLQFLFEYFSETQRNKGNFPGRFSGRQFSNSRSEMNVSTLELGDSALYLCASSLDGGSNSPLHFGNGTRLTVT.

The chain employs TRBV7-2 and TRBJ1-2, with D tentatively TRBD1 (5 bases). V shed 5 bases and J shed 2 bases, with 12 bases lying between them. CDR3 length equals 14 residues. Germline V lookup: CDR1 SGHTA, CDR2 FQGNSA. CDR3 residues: CASSPGFRNYGYTF. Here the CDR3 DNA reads TGTGCCAGCAGCCCAGGGTTTCGAAACTATGGCTACACCTTC.

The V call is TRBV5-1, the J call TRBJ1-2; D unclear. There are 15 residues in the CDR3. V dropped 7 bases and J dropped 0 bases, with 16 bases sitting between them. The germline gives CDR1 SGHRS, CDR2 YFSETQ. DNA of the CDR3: TGCGCCAGCTATGGGAACGAATTTGCTAACTATGGCTACACCTTC. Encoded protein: CASYGNEFANYGYTF.

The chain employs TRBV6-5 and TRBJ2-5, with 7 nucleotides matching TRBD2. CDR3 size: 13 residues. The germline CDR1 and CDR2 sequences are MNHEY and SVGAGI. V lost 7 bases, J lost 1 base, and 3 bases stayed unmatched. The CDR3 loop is CASTPGGQETQYF. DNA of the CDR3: TGTGCCAGCACCCCGGGGGGCCAAGAGACCCAGTACTTC.

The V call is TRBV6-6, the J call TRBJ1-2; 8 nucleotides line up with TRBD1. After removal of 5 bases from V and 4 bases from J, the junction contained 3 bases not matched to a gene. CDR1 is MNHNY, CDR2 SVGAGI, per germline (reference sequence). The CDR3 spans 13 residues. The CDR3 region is CASSPDRGYGYTF. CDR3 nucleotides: TGTGCCAGCAGTCCCGACAGGGGCTATGGCTACACCTTC.

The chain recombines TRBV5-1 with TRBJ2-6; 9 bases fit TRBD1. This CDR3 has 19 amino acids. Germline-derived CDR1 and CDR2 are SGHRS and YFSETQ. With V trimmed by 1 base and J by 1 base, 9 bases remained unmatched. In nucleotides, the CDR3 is TGCGCCAGCAGCTTGCCCCGTCCCGGGACAGGGTCTGGGGCCAACGTCCTGACTTTC. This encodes CASSLPRPGTGSGANVLTF.

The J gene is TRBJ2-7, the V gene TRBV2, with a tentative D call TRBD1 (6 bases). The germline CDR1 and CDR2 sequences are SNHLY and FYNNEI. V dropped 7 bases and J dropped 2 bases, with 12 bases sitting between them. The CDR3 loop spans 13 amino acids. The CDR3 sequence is CASTMAGAYEQYF. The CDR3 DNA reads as TGTGCCAGCACAATGGCAGGGGCCTACGAGCAGTACTTC.

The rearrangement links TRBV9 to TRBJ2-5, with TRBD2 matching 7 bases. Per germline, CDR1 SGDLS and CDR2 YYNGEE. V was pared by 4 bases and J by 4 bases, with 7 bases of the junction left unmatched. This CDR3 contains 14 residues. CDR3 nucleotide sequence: TGTGCCAGCAGCCCGAGACTAGCTCCAGAGACCCAGTACTTC. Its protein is CASSPRLAPETQYF.

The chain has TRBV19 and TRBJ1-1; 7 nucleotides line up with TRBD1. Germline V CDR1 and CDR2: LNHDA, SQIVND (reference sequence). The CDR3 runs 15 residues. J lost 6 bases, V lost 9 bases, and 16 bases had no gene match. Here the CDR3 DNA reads TGTGCCAGCTCACCGAGACAGGGAGGCCCCTCTGAAGCTTTCTTT. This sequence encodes CASSPRQGGPSEAFF.

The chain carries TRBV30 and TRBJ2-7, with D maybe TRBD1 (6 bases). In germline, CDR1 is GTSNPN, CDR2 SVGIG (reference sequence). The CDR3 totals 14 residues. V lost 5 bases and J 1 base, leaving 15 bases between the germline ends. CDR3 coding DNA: TGTGCCTGGGTCGACAGGCGGAGATCCTACGAGCAGTACTTC. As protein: CAWVDRRRSYEQYF.

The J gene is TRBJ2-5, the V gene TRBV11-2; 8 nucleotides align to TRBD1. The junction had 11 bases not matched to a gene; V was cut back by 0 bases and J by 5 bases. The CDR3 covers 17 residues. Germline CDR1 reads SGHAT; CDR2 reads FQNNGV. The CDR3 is CASSLDLQGAPWETQYF. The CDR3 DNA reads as TGTGCCAGCAGCTTAGATCTGCAGGGGGCGCCTTGGGAGACCCAGTACTTC.